These 5 T cell receptor beta chains share one sample of origin, sequenced in a study of identical twins. TCRdb passed the 5' RACE reads through MiXCR, listing each CDR3 protein once. The sample includes approximately 600,000 distinct CDR3 sequences, 9.6% of them seen just once. The same data also contributed to another study, on yellow fever vaccine responses in identical twins.

The sample taken for sequencing was PBMCs. Receptor source: a woman between 18 and 29 years old in good health.

The chain links TRBV5-1 to TRBJ2-7; D may correspond to TRBD1 or TRBD2 (5 bases each). The CDR3 covers 13 residues. Germline lookup yields CDR1 SGHRS and CDR2 YFSETQ. The V and J ends lost 0 bases and 6 bases respectively, with 10 bases between them. DNA for the CDR3: TGCGCCAGCAGCTTGGCTGGGACGGGCGAGCAGTACTTC. Its protein is CASSLAGTGEQYF.

This clonotype has more than one count but fewer than ten. The chain is built from TRBV15 and TRBJ2-1; D remains unclear. Trimming took 1 base from V and 6 from J, leaving 10 bases between them. The CDR3 loop spans 14 amino acids. Per germline, CDR1 LNHNV and CDR2 YYDKDF (reference sequence). The CDR3 reads CATSRGPARNEQFF. CDR3 nucleotides: TGTGCCACCAGCAGAGGACCGGCGCGCAATGAGCAGTTCTTC.

This clonotype has more than one count but fewer than ten. V and J are TRBV6-5 and TRBJ1-1; D ambiguous. The CDR3 spans 16 residues. CDR1 is MNHEY and CDR2 is SVGAGI in the germline V gene. Trimming pared 1 base from V and 1 base from J, leaving 13 bases between. DNA for the CDR3: TGTGCCAGCAGTTACTTATCAGCCACCGGGAACACTGAAGCTTTCTTT. Amino acid sequence: CASSYLSATGNTEAFF.

This clonotype was observed at least ten times. The rearrangement uses TRBV10-2 and TRBJ2-1; 9 positions agree with TRBD2. Germline lookup yields CDR1 WSHSY and CDR2 SAAADI. Trimming at V came to 6 bases and at J to 3 bases, leaving 3 bases not matched to a gene. The CDR3 has 14 amino acids. The CDR3 DNA follows: TGCGCCAGCAGGGGGACTAGCAGCTACAATGAGCAGTTCTTC. This encodes CASRGTSSYNEQFF.

This clonotype was counted at least ten times. This chain uses TRBV2 with TRBJ1-6; no clear D gene. From germline, CDR1 is SNHLY and CDR2 FYNNEI. This CDR3 is 13 amino acids long. The V and J ends lost 7 bases and 9 bases respectively, with 13 bases between them. The CDR3 DNA follows: TGTGCCAGCACTGTGGCCCATGGTTCACCCCTCCACTTT. This translates into CASTVAHGSPLHF.